This entry is about one T cell receptor (beta chain). Its antigen is as yet unknown. Germline V gene sequence: CDR1 MNHEY, CDR2 SVGAGI. The CDR3 contains 15 residues. The V and J ends lost 6 bases and 2 bases respectively, with 14 bases between them. This record comes from a study of T cell therapy after organ transplantation. Sequenced by immunoSEQ multiplex PCR; TCRdb stores in-frame clones only, minus some. The repertoire includes 45,000 to 50,000 clones, about 95% of them detected once, and 3% to 3.5% sits in the top ten. This receptor was taken from a human patient who had received a solid organ transplant and had CMV disease. The chain carries TRBV6-5 and TRBJ2-1; D is possibly TRBD1 (6 bases). Sequencing was performed on CD8+ T cells from blood, taken before autologous CMV-specific T cell therapy. As DNA, the CDR3 is TGTGCCAGCAGCCACACAGGGATTCCCTACAATGAGCAGTTCTTC. Encoded protein: CASSHTGIPYNEQFF.